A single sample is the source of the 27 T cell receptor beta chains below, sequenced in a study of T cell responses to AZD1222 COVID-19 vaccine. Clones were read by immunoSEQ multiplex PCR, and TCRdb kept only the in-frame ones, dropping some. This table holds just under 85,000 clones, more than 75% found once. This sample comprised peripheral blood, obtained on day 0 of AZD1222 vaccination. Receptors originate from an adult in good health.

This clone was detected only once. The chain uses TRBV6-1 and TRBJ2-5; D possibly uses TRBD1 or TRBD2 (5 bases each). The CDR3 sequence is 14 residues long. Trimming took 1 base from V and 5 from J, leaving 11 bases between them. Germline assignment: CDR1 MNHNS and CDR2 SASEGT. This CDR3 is CASSEDGGRETQYF. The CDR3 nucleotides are TGTGCCAGCAGTGAAGATGGGGGTAGGGAGACCCAGTACTTC.

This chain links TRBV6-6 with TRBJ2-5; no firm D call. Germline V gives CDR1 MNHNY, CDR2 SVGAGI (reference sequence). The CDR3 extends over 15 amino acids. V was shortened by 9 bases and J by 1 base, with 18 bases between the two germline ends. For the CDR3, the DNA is TGTGCCAGTATATTAGCCCTAGGTGCCCAAGAGACCCAGTACTTC. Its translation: CASILALGAQETQYF.

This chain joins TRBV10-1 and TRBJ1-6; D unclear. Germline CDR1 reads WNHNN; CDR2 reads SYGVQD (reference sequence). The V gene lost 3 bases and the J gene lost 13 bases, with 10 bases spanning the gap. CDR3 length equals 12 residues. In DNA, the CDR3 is TGCGCCAGCAGTGACCGGTCGGGGCCCCTCCACTTT. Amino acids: CASSDRSGPLHF.

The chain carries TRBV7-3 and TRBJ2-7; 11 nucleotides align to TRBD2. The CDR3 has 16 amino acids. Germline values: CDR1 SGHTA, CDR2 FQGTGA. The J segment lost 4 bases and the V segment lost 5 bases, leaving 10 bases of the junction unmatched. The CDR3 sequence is CASSKHSGGDLYEQYF. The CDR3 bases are TGTGCCAGCAGCAAGCATAGCGGGGGGGACTTATACGAGCAGTACTTC.

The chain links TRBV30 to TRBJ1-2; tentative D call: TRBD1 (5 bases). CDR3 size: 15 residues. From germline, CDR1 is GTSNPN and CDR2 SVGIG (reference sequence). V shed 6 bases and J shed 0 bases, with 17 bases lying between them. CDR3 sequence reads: CACLGDTGANYGYTF. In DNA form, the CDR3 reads TGTGCCTGCCTAGGGGATACGGGAGCTAACTATGGCTACACCTTC. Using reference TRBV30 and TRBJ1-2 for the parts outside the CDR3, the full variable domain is SQTIHQWPATLVQPVGSPLSLECTVEGTSNPNLYWYRQAAGRGLQLLFYSVGIGQISSEVPQNLSASRPQDRQFILSSKKLLLSDSGFYLCACLGDTGANYGYTFGSGTRLTVV.

CDR3 protein: CASSFGGRDGYTF. Here the CDR3 DNA reads TGTGCCAGCAGTTTTGGGGGCAGGGACGGCTACACCTTC. This chain links TRBV12-3 or TRBV12-4 with TRBJ1-2; D is perhaps TRBD1 (6 bases). The CDR3 runs 13 residues. The ends were cut back, 3 bases at V and 8 bases at J, with 13 bases in the middle.

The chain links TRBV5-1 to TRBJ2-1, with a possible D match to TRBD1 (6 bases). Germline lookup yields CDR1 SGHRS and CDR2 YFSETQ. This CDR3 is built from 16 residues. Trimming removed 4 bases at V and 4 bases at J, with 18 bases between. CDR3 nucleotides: TGCGCCAGCAGCAGCACCGGGACAACCCAATACAATGAGCAGTTCTTC. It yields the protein CASSSTGTTQYNEQFF.

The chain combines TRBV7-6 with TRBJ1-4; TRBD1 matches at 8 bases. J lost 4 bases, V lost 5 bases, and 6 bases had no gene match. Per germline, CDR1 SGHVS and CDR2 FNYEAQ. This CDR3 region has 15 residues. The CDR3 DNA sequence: TGTGCCAGCAGCCCATGGACAGGGCTTAATGAAAAACTGTTTTTT. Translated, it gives CASSPWTGLNEKLFF.

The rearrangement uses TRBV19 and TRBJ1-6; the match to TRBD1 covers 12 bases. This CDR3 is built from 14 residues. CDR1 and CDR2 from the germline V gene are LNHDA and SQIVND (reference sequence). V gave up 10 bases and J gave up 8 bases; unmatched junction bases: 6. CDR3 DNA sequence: TGTGCCACCGGGACAGGGGGCATGGATTCACCCCTCCACTTT. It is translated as CATGTGGMDSPLHF.

The CDR3 here is CASSPQTGTTLEAFF. The CDR3 region has the DNA TGTGCCAGCAGCCCCCAAACAGGGACTACCCTTGAAGCTTTCTTT. The V and J genes are TRBV9 and TRBJ1-1, with TRBD1 as a possible D gene (6 bases). The CDR3 contains 15 residues. Deletions cut 4 bases from V and 7 bases from J, with 20 bases between. CDR1 is SGDLS and CDR2 is YYNGEE in the germline V gene.

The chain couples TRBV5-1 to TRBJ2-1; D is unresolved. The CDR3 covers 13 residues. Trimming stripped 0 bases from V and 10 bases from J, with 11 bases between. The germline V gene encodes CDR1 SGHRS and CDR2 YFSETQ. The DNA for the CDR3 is TGCGCCAGCAGCTTGGTAGCCCTCCAGGAGCAGTTCTTC. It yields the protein CASSLVALQEQFF.

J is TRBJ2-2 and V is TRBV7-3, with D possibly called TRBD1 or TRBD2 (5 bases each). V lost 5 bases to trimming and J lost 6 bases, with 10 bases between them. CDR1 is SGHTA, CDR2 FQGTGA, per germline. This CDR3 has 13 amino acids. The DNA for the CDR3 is TGTGCCAGCAGCGAGGGGAATTCCGGGGAGCTGTTTTTT. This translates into CASSEGNSGELFF.

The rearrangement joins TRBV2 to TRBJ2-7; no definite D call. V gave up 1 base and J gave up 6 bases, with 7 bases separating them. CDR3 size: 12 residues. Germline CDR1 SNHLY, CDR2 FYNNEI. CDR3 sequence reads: CASSEVDTEQYF. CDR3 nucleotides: TGTGCCAGCAGTGAAGTGGATACCGAGCAGTACTTC.

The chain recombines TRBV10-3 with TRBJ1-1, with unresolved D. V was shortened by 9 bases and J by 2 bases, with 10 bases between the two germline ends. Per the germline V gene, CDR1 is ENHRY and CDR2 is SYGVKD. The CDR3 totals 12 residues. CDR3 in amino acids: CAMAGRNTEAFF. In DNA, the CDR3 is TGTGCCATGGCCGGGAGAAACACTGAAGCTTTCTTT.

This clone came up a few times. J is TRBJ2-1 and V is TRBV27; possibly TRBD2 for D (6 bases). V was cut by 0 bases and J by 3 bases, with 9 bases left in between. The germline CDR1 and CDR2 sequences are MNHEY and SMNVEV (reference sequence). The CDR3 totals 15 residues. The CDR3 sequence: CASSLSVGGYNEQFF. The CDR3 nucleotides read TGTGCCAGCAGTTTATCGGTGGGGGGCTACAATGAGCAGTTCTTC.

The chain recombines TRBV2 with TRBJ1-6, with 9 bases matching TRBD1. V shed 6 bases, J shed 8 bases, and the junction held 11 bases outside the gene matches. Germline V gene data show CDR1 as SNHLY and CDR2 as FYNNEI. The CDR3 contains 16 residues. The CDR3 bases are TGTGCCAGCAGGGGAACCGGGACAGGGTATGATTCACCCCTCCACTTT. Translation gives CASRGTGTGYDSPLHF.

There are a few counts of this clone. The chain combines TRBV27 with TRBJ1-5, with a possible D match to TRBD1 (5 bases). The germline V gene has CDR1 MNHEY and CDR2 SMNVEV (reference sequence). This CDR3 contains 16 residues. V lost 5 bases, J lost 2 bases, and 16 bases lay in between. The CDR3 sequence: CASSTSDRMGNQPQHF. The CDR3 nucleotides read TGTGCCAGCAGTACTTCTGACAGAATGGGCAATCAGCCCCAGCATTTT.

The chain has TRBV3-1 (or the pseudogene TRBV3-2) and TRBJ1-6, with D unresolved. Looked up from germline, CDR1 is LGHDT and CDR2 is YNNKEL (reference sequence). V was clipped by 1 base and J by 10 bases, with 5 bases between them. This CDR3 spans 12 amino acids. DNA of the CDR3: TGTGCCAGCAGCCAAGTAGGATCACCCCTCCACTTT. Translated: CASSQVGSPLHF.

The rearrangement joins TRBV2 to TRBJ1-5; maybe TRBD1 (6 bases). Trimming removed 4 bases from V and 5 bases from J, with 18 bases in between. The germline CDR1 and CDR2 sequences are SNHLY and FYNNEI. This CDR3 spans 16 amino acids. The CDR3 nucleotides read TGTGCCAGCAGTGTTATAGGGCAGGGGAGTGATCAGCCCCAGCATTTT. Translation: CASSVIGQGSDQPQHF.

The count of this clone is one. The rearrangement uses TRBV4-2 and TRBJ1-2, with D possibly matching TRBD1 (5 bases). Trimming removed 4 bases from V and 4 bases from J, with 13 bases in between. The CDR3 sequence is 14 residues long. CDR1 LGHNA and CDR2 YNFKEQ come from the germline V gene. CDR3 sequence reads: CASSPREYSYGYTF. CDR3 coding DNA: TGTGCCAGCAGCCCCAGGGAATATAGCTATGGCTACACCTTC.

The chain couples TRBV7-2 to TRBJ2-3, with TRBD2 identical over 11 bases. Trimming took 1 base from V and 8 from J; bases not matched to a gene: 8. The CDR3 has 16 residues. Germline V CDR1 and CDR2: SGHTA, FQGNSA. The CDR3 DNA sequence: TGTGCCAGCAGCTTAGTACTAGCGGGGGCCTTAGGTACGCAGTATTTT. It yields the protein CASSLVLAGALGTQYF. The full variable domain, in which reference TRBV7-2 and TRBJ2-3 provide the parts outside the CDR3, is GAGVSQSPSNKVTEKGKDVELRCDPISGHTALYWYRQSLGQGLEFLIYFQGNSAPDKSGLPSDRFSAERTGGSVSTLTIQRTQQEDSAVYLCASSLVLAGALGTQYFGPGTRLTVL.

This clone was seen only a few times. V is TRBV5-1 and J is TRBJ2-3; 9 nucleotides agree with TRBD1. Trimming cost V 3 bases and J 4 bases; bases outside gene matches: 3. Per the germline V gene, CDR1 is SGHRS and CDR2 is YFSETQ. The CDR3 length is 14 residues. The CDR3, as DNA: TGCGCCAGCAGCTGGGACAGGGTACCAGATACGCAGTATTTT. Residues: CASSWDRVPDTQYF.

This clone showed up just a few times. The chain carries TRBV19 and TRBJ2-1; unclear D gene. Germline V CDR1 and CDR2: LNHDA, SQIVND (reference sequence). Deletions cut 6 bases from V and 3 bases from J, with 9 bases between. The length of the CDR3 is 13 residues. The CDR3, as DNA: TGTGCCAGTAGCCTGGGAAACTACAATGAGCAGTTCTTC. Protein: CASSLGNYNEQFF.

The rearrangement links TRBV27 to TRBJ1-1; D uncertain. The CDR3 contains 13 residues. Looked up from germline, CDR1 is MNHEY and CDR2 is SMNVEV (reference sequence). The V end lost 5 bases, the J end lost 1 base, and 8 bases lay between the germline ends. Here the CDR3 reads CASSLPGNTEAFF. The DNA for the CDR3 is TGTGCCAGCAGTCTCCCAGGGAACACTGAAGCTTTCTTT.

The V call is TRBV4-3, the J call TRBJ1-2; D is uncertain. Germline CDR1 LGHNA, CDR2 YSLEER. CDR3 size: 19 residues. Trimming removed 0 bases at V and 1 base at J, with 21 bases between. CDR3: CASSQDSSQKDLYNYGYTF. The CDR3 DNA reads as TGCGCCAGCAGCCAAGATTCGAGCCAAAAAGACCTATATAACTATGGCTACACCTTC.

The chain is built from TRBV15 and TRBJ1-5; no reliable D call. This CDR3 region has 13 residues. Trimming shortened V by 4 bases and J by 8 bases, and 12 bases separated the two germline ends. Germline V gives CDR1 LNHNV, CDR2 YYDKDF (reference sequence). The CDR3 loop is CATSTDGFKPQHF. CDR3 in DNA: TGTGCCACCAGCACGGACGGATTTAAGCCCCAGCATTTT.

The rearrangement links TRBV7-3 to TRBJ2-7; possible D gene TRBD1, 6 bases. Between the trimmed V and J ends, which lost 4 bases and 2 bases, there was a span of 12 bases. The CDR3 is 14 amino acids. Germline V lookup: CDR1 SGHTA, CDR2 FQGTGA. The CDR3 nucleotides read TGTGCCAGCAGCTCATTCACAGGGCCCTACGAGCAGTACTTC. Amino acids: CASSSFTGPYEQYF.